Presented here are 2 T cell receptor beta chains from one specimen sequenced in a study of cytomegalovirus exposure and HLA in healthy donors. Primers: 60 Vbeta forward and 13 Jbeta reverse. The table came from immunoSEQ multiplex PCR; TCRdb's copy has only in-frame clones and leaves some out. Among about 130,000 clones listed, 60% to 80% were seen once. Sequencing used PBMCs. The receptors here all came from a man aged 30 to 45 in good health and CMV-seronegative.

J is TRBJ2-1 and V is TRBV29-1; the match to TRBD2 covers 8 bases. CDR3 length equals 16 residues. Germline-derived CDR1 and CDR2 are SQVTM and ANQGSEA. Trimming removed 6 bases from V and 2 bases from J; junction bases left unmatched: 12. CDR3 amino acids: CSVTRTSSVTYNEQFF. The CDR3 nucleotides read TGCAGCGTGACGAGGACTAGCTCTGTAACCTACAATGAGCAGTTCTTC.

The J gene is TRBJ2-1, the V gene TRBV15, with 8 bases matching TRBD2. The trim removed 1 base at V and 9 bases at J, leaving 5 bases unmatched. The CDR3 consists of 14 residues. Germline V gene lookup returns CDR1 LNHNV and CDR2 YYDKDF (reference sequence). CDR3 amino acids: CATSRGDREGEQFF. The CDR3, as DNA: TGTGCCACCAGCAGAGGCGACCGGGAGGGTGAGCAGTTCTTC.